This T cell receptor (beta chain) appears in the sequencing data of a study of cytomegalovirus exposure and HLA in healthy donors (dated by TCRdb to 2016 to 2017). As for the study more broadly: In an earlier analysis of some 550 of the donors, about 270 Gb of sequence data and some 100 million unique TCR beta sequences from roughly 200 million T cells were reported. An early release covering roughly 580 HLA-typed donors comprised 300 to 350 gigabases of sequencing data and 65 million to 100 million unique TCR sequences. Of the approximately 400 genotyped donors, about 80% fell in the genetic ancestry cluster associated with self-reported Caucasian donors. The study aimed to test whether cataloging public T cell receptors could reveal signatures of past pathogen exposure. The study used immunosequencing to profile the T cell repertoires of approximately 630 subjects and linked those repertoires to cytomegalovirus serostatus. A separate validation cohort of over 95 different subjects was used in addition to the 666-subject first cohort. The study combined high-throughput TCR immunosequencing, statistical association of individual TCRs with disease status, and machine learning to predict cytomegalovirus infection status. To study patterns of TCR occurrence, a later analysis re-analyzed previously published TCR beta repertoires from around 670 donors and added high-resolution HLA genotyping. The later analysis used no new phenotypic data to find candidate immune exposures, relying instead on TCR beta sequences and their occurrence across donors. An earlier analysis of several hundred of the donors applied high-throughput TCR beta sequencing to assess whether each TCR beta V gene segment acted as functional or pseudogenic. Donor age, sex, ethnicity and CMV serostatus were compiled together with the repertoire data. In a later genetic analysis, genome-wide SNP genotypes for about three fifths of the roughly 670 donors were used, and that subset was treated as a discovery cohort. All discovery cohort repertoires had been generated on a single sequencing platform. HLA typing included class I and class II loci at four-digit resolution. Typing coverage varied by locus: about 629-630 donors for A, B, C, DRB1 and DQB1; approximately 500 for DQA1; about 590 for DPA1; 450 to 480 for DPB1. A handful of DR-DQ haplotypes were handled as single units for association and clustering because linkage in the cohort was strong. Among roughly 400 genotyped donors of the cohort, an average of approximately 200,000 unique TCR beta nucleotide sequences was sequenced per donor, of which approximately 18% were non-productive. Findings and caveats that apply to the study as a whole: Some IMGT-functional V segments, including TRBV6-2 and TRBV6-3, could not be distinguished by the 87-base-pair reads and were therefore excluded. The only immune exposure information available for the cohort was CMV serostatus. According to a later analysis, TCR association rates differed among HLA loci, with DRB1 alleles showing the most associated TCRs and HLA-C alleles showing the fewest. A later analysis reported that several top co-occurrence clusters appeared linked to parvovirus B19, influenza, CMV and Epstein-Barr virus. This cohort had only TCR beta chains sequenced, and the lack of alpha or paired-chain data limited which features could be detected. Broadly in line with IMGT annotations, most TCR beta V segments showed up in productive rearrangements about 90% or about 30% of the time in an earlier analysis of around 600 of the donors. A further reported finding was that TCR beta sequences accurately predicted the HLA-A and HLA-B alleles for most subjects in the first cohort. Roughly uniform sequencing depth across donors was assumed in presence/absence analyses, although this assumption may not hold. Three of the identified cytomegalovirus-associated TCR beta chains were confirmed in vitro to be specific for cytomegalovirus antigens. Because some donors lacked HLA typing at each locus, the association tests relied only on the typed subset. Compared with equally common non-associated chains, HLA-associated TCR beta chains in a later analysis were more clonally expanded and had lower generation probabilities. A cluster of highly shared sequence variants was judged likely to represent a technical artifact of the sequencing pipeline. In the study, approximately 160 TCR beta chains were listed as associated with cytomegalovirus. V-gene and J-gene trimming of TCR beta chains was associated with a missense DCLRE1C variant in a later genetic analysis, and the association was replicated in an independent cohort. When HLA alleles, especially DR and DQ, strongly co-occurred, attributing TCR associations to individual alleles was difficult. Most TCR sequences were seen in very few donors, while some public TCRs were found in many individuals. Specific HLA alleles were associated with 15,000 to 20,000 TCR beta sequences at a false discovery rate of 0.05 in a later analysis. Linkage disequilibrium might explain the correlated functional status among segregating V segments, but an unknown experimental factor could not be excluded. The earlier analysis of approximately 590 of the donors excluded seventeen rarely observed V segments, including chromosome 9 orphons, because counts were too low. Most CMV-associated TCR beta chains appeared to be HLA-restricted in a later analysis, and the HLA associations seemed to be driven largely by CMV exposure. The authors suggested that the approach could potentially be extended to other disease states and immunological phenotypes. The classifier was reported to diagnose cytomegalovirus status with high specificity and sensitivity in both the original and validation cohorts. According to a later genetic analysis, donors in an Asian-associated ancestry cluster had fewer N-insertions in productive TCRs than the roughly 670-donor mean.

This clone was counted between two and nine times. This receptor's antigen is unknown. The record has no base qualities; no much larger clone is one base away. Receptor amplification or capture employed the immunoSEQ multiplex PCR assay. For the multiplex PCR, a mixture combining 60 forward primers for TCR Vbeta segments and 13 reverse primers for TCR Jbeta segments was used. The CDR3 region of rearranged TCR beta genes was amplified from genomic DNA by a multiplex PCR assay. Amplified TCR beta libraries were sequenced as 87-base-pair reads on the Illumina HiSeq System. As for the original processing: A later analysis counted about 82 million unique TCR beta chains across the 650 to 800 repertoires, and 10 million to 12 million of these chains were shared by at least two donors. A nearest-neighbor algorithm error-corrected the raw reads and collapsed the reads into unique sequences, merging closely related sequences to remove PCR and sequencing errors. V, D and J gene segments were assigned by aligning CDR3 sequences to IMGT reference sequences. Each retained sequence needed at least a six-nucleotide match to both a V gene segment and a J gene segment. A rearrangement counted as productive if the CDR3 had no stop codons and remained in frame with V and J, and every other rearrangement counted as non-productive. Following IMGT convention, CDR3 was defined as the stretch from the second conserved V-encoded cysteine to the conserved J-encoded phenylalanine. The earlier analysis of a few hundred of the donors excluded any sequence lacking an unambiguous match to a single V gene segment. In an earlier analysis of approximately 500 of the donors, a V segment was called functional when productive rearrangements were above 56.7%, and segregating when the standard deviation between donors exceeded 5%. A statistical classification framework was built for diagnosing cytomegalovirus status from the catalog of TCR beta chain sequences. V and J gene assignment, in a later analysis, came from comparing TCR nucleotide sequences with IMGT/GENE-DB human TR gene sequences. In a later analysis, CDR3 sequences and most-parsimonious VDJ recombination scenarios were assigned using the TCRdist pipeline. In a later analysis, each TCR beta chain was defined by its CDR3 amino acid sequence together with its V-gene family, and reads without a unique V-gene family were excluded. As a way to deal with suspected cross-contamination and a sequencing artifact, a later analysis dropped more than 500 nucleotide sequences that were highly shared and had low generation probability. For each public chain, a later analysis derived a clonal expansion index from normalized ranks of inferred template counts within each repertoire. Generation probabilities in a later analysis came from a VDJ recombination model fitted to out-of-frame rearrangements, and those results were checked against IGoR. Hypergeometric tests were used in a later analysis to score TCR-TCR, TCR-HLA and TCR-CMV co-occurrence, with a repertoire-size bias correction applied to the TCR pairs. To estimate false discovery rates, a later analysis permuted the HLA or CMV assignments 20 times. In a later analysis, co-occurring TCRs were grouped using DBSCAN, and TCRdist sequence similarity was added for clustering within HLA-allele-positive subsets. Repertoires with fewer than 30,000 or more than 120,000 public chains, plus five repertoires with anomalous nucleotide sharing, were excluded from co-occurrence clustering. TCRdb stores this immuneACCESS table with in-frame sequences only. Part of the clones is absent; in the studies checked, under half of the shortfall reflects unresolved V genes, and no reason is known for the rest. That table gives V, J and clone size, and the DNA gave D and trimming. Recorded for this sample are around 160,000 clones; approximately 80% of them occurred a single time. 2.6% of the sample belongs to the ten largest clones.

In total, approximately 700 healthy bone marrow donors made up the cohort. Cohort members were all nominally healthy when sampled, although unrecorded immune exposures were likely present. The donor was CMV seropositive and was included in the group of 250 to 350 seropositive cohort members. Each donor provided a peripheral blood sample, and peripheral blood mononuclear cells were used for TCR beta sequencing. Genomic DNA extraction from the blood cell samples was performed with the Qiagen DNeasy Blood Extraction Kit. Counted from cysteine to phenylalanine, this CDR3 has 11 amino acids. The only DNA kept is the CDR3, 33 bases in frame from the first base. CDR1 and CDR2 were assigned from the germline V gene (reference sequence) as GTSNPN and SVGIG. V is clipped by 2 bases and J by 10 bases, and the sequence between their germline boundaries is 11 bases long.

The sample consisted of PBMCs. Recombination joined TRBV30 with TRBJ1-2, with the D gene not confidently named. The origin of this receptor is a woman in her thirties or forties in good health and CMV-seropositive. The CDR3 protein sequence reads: CAWSNRIAYTF. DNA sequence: TGTGCCTGGAGTAATCGGATAGCCTACACCTTC.